This TCR beta chain was documented in a study of cytomegalovirus exposure and HLA in healthy donors. V lost 0 bases and J lost 5, with 12 bases in between. Looked up from germline, CDR1 is SGHRS and CDR2 is YFSETQ. The CDR3 has 14 amino acids. The primer mix had 60 Vbeta and 13 Jbeta primers. Method: immunoSEQ multiplex PCR; TCRdb's copy keeps in-frame clones and lacks some. The table lists more than 90,000 clones, about 76% of them singletons. This clonotype originated in a woman in her 70s in good health and CMV-seropositive. The chain carries TRBV5-1 and TRBJ2-7, with D tentatively TRBD2 (6 bases). The sequenced sample consisted of PBMCs. The CDR3 loop reads CASSLGGLRNEQYF. The CDR3 coding sequence is TGCGCCAGCAGCTTGGGGGGACTCCGAAACGAGCAGTACTTC.